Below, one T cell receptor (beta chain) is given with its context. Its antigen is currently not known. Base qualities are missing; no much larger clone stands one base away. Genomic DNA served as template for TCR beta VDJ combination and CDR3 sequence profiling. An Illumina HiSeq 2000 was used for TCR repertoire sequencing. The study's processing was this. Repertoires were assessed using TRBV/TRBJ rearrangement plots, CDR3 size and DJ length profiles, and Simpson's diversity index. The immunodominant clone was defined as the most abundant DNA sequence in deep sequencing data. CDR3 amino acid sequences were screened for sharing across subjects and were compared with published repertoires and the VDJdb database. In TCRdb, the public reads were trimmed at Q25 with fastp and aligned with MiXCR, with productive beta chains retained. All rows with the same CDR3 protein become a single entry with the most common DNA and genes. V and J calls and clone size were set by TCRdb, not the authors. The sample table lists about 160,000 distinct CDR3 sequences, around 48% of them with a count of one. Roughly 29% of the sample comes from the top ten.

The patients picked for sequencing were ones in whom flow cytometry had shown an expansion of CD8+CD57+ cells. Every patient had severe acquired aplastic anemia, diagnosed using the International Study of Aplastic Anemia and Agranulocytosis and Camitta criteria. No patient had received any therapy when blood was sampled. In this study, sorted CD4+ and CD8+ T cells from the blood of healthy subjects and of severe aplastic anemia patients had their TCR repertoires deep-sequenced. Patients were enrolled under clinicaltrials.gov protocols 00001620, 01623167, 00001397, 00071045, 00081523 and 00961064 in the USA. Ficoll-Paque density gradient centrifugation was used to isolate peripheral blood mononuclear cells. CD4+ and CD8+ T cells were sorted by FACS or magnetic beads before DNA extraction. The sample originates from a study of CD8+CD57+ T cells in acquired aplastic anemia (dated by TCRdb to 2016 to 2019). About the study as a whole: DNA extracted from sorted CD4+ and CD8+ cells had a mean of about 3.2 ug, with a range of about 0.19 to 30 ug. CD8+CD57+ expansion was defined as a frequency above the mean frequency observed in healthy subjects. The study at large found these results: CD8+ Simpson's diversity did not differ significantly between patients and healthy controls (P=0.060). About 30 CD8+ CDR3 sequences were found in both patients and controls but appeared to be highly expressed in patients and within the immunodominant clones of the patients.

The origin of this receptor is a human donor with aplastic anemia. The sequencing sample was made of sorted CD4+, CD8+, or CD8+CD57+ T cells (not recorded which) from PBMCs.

The encoded CDR3 is CASSSRDRGFSGANVLTF. The nucleotide sequence reads TGTGCCAGCAGCTCCCGGGACAGGGGATTTTCTGGGGCCAACGTCCTGACTTTC. The V and J genes are TRBV11-2 and TRBJ2-6; TRBD1 matches 10 bases in the middle. V is pruned by 4 bases and J by 1 base, leaving 7 bases of the junction without a gene match. From cysteine to phenylalanine, the CDR3 is 18 amino acids long. The entry retains the CDR3 DNA only, 54 bases that are in frame from base 1. As encoded in the germline V gene, CDR1 is SGHAT while CDR2 is FQNNGV.